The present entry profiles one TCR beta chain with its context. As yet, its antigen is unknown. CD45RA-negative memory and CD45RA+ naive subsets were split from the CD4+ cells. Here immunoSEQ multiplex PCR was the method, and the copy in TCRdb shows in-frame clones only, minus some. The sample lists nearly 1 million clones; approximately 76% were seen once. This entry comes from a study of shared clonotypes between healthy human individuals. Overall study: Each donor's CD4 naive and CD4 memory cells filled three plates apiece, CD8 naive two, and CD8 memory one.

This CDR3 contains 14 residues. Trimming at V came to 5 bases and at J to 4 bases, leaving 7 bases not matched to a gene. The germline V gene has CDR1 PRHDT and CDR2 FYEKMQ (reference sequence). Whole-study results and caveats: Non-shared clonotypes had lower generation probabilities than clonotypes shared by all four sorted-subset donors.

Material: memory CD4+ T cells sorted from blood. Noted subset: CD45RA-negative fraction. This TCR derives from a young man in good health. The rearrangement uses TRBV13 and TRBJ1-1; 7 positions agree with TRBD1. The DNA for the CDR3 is TGTGCCAGCAGCGGGCGACAGGGAGGCACTGAAGCTTTCTTT. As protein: CASSGRQGGTEAFF. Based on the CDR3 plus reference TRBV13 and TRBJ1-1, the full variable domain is AAGVIQSPRHLIKEKRETATLKCYPIPRHDTVYWYQQGPGQDPQFLISFYEKMQSDKGSIPDRFSAQQFSDYHSELNMSSLELGDSALYFCASSGRQGGTEAFFGQGTRLTVV.